This paragraph reports one T cell receptor (beta chain). In its sample, this clonotype was seen many times. The clone's antigen remains unknown. No base quality information exists; no much larger clone differs at one position. This sample stems from a study of CD8+CD57+ T cells in acquired aplastic anemia (dated 2018 in TCRdb). With regard to the full study: A mean of around 3.3 ug of DNA, ranging from roughly 0.19 to 27.4 ug, was extracted from sorted CD4+ and CD8+ cells. Here is what the overall study found, with its caveats: Twenty-nine CD8+ CDR3 sequences were shared between patients and controls but appeared highly expressed in patients and within their immunodominant clones. No significant difference in CD8+ Simpson's diversity was found between patients and healthy controls (P=0.060).

CDR1 and CDR2, per the germline V gene (reference sequence), are GTSNPN and SVGIG. The germline V end is reduced by 0 bases and the J end by 6 bases; junction bases left unmatched: 5. From the cysteine up to the phenylalanine, the CDR3 has a length of 13 residues. CDR3 DNA only is kept here, 39 bases in frame from base 1. Genomic DNA served as template for TCR beta VDJ combination and CDR3 sequence profiling. TCR repertoire sequencing was run on an Illumina HiSeq 2000. In the authors' own workflow: TRBV/TRBJ rearrangement plots, CDR3 size and DJ length profiles, and Simpson's diversity index were used to assess repertoires. The most abundant DNA sequence in the deep sequencing data was taken as the immunodominant clone. CDR3 amino acid sequences were checked for sharing across subjects and were also compared against the VDJdb database and published repertoires. Clones were called with MiXCR by TCRdb after fastp trimmed the public reads at Q25, and only in-frame beta chains were retained. Identical CDR3 proteins give one entry, which carries the most common genes and DNA. TCRdb, not the original authors, processed these V and J calls. A total of approximately 190,000 distinct CDR3 sequences appear in this sample, around 65% of them only once. The top ten hold around 45% of the sample.

The study deep-sequenced TCR repertoires of sorted CD4+ and CD8+ blood T cells from severe aplastic anemia patients and healthy subjects. Ficoll-Paque density gradient centrifugation was used to isolate peripheral blood mononuclear cells. CD4+ and CD8+ T cells were sorted by FACS or magnetic beads before DNA extraction. This receptor was obtained from a human donor with severe aplastic anemia or a healthy control (not recorded which). The chain is assembled from TRBV30 and TRBJ2-7; the junction holds 7 bases that match TRBD1. The source material was sorted CD4+, CD8+, or CD8+CD57+ T cells (not recorded which) from PBMCs. The CDR3 sequence is CAWSVGTASEQYF. The DNA sequence is as follows: TGTGCCTGGAGTGTTGGGACAGCCTCCGAGCAGTACTTC.